The T cell receptor beta chain under discussion was sequenced for a study of shared clonotypes between healthy human individuals (dated by TCRdb to 2018 to 2021). About the full investigation: A few men and two women, aged 18 to 49 years, made up the cohort. Per donor, three plates each were used for CD4 naive and CD4 memory, two for CD8 naive, and one for CD8 memory. Blood TCR repertoires of several healthy adults were deeply sequenced to estimate repertoire size and the extent of clonotype sharing between individuals. To increase sequencing depth and limit assay-specific biases, different laboratories used diverse techniques to prepare libraries and sequence TCR repertoires. Leukapheresis yielded between about 0.9 and 9 billion PBMCs per donor. Findings and caveats that apply to the study as a whole: Pairwise subsampling led to the expectation that sequencing depth would affect the degree of clonotype sharing among donors. The genetic and exposure-history diversity represented was limited by the small number of donors. When a handful of donors were compared, the shared fraction of clonotypes was 5% to 6.5% for naive CD4, less than 4% for naive CD8, 2.3% for memory CD4, and 0.35% to 0.4% for memory CD8. Sampling was limited to blood, and TCR repertoires in tissue likely differ from TCR repertoires in blood. Clonotypes shared by all four sorted-subset donors showed higher generation probabilities than non-shared clonotypes. Larger estimated clonotype richness was generally found for naive subsets than for memory subsets. Incomplete sequencing was indicated by rarefaction of sorted-subset datasets, despite the large sequencing depth.

Looking up the germline V gene (reference sequence) yields CDR1 MNHEY and CDR2 SMNVEV. Relative to germline, V is missing 6 bases and J is missing 7 bases, with 10 bases of the junction outside any gene match. The CDR3 covers 15 residues, taking in both the cysteine and the phenylalanine. Only CDR3 DNA is held: 45 bases, read in frame from base 1. CD8 naive samples were obtained by positive selection for CCR7 among CD45RO-negative cells, yielding a CD45RA+CCR7+ population from which TemRA cells were excluded. Donors were healthy HIV-negative adults with no recently reported acute infections or vaccinations. Every donor was a Caucasian adult residing in Nashville, Tennessee, USA. After blood collection by leukapheresis, PBMCs were isolated using Ficoll-Histopaque density gradient centrifugation and then cryopreserved in the vapor phase of liquid nitrogen. Purity and quantity of every magnetically sorted T cell population were checked by analytical flow cytometry. Each sorted fraction had its genomic DNA isolated and then quantified by UV absorbance on a Nanodrop 2000c.

Using the deep immunoSEQ assay, multiplex PCR amplified TCR CDR3 regions from genomic DNA. Extracted genomic DNA from each cell subset was distributed evenly across all wells of several immunoSEQ 96-well plates, and each plate was treated as a replicate. For sorted subsets, each replicate PCR was loaded with 200 ng genomic DNA, equivalent to approximately 33,000 T cell genomes. Purified libraries were measured with a Qubit 3.0 fluorometer, size-checked on a Bioanalyzer 2100, and measured again with the KAPA Library Quantification kit. Each immunoSEQ 96-well plate was sequenced on its own single-read 150-cycle Illumina NextSeq 550 flow cell. As for the original processing: Because only junctional sequences without quality scores were contained in the immunoSEQ output, filtering matching that applied to full-length reads could not be performed. To assign V/J genes and CDR3, sequences were annotated against IMGT germline references using PyIR, a Python wrapper for IgBLAST v1.9. Reads were filtered out if the reads had weak V/J assignments (E-value above 1e-6), no CDR3, stop codons, out-of-frame junctions, or ambiguous translated residues. V3J clonotypes were defined as sequences sharing an identical inferred V gene, J gene, and CDR3 amino acid sequence. To compute the percentage overlap between repertoires, the number of shared unique clonotypes was divided by the size of the smaller repertoire. Repertoire richness was assessed with RTK rarefaction, the Chao1 estimator, and Recon v2.1 estimates of unobserved clonotypes. Generation probabilities were computed with OLGA for all TCRbeta clonotypes obtained by the gDNA method from several donors. TCRdb took this table from immuneACCESS and kept in-frame rearrangements with V and J called. Such tables lack part of the clones; where checked against another copy, unresolved V genes explain under half of the gap, and the rest is unexplained. Clone size and V and J calls were adopted from that table, with D and trimming inferred from the DNA. In all, the sample holds 2 million or so clones, and over 85% of those were seen once. The ten top clones hold 0.9% to 1.4% of the sample.

Comment on this clone: What antigen it recognizes has not been identified. Per-nucleotide qualities are absent, and no much larger clonotype sits a single base away.

The TCR sequence derives from a man younger than 30 in good health. The sequenced sample was naive CD8+ T cells sorted from blood. The cell subset or site label of this sample denotes: CD45RA+CCR7+. Recombination joined TRBV27 with TRBJ2-1; TRBD1 fits 9 bases in the junction. The CDR3 amino acid sequence is: CASRFLGTGKNEQFF. The DNA reads TGTGCCAGCAGATTCCTGGGGACAGGGAAGAATGAGCAGTTCTTC.